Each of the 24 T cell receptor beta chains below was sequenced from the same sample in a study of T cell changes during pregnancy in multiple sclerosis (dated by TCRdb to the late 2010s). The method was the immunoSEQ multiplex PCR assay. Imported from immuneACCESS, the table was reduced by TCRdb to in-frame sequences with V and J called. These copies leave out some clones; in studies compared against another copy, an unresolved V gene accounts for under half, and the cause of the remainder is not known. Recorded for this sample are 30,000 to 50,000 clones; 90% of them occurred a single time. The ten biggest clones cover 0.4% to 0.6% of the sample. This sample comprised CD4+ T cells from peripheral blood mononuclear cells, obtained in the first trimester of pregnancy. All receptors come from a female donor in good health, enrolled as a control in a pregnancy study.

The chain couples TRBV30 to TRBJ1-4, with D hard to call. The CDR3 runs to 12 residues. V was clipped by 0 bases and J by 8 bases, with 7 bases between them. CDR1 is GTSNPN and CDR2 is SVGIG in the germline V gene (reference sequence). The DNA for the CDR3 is TGTGCCTGGAGTGTACGTCGGGAAAAACTGTTTTTT. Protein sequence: CAWSVRREKLFF.

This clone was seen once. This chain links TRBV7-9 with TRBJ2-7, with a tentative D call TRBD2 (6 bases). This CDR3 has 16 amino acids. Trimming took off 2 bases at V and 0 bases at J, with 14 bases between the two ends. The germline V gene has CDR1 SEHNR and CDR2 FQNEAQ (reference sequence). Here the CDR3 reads CASSLRGGASSYEQYF. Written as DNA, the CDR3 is TGTGCCAGCAGCTTACGGGGCGGGGCTAGCTCCTACGAGCAGTACTTC.

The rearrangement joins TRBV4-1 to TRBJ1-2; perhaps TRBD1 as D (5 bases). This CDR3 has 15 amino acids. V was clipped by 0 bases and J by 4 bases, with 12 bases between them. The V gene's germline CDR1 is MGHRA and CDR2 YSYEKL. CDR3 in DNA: TGCGCCAGCAGCCAAGAGAGTCAGGGCCGCTATGGCTACACCTTC. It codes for CASSQESQGRYGYTF.

CDR3 sequence (DNA): TGCGCCAGCAGCTTGGGGGCGGTCTATAATGAAAAACTGTTTTTT. Translation gives CASSLGAVYNEKLFF. The gene calls are TRBV4-1 and TRBJ1-4; the D gene is possibly TRBD1 (6 bases). Trimming pared 5 bases from V and 4 bases from J, leaving 14 bases between. Looked up from germline, CDR1 is MGHRA and CDR2 is YSYEKL. The CDR3 is made up of 15 amino acids.

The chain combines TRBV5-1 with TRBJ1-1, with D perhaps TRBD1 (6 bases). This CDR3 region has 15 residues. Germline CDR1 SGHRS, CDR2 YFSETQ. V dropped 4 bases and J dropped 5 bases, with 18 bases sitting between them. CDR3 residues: CASSPGPTGKTEAFF. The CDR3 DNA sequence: TGCGCCAGCAGCCCCGGACCTACAGGGAAGACTGAAGCTTTCTTT.

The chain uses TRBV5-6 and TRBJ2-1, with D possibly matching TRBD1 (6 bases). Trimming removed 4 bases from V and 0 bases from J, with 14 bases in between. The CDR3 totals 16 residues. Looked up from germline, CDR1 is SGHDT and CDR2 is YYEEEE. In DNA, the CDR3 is TGTGCCAGCAGCGGTACAGGGTCGGGCTCCTACAATGAGCAGTTCTTC. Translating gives CASSGTGSGSYNEQFF.

Here the CDR3 reads CASSFGANQPQHF. CDR3 DNA: TGTGCCAGCAGCTTTGGAGCCAATCAGCCCCAGCATTTT. The chain carries TRBV21-1 and TRBJ1-5. TRBV21-1 is labeled a pseudogene. The CDR3 runs to 13 residues.

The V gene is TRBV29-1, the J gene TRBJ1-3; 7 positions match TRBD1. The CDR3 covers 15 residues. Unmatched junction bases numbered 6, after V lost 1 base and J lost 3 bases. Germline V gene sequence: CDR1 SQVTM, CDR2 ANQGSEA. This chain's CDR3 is CSVEVRGGYGNTIYF. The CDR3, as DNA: TGCAGCGTTGAAGTGAGAGGGGGCTATGGAAACACCATATATTTT.

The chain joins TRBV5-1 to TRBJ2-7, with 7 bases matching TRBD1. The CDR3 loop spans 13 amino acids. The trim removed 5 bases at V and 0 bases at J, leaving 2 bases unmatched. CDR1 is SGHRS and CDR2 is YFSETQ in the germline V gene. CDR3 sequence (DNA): TGCGCCAGCAGGCCAGGGGGCTCCTACGAGCAGTACTTC. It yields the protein CASRPGGSYEQYF.

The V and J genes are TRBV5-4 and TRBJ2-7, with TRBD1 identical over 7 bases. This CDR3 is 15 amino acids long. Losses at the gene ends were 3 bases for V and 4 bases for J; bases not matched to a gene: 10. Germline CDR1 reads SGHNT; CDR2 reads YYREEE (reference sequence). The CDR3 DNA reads TGTGCCAGCAGCTCTGGGCCAGGGGGTAGTTACGAGCAGTACTTC. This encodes CASSSGPGGSYEQYF. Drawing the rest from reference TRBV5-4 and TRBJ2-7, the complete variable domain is ETGVTQSPTHLIKTRGQQVTLRCSSQSGHNTVSWYQQALGQGPQFIFQYYREEENGRGNFPPRFSGLQFPNYSSELNVNALELDDSALYLCASSSGPGGSYEQYFGPGTRLTVT.

The CDR3 is CATSRATERYGYTF. In nucleotides, the CDR3 is TGTGCCACCAGCAGAGCGACAGAACGCTATGGCTACACCTTC. The gene calls are TRBV15 and TRBJ1-2; possible D gene TRBD1, 5 bases. In germline, CDR1 is LNHNV, CDR2 YYDKDF (reference sequence). CDR3 length: 14 amino acids. Trimming took off 1 base at V and 4 bases at J, with 10 bases between the two ends.

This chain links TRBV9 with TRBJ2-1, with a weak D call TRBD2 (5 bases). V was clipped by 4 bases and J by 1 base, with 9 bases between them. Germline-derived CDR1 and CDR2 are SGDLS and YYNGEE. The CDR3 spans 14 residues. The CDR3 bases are TGTGCCAGCAGCTCGGGATCGTCCTACAATGAGCAGTTCTTC. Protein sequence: CASSSGSSYNEQFF.

The CDR3 sequence: CAIRETGHWTGELFF. CDR3 DNA sequence: TGTGCCATCAGAGAGACAGGGCATTGGACCGGGGAGCTGTTTTTT. This sequence joins TRBV10-3 and TRBJ2-2; TRBD1 matches 7 bases. Looked up from germline, CDR1 is ENHRY and CDR2 is SYGVKD. The V gene end was trimmed by 6 bases and the J gene end by 5 bases; junction bases not matched to a gene: 9. This CDR3 contains 15 residues.

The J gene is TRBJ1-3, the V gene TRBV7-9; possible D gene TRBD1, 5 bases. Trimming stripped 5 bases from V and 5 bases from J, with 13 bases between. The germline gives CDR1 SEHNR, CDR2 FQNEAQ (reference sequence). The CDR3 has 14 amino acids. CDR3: CASSPQGARNTIYF. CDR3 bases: TGTGCCAGCAGCCCCCAAGGGGCTCGAAACACCATATATTTT.

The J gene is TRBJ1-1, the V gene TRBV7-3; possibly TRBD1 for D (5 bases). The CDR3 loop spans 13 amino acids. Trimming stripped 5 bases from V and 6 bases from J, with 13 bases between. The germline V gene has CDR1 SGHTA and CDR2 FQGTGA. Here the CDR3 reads CASSLGGVAEAFF. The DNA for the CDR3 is TGTGCCAGCAGCCTCGGGGGGGTTGCTGAAGCTTTCTTT. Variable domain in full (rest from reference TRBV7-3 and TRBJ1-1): GAGVSQTPSNKVTEKGKYVELRCDPISGHTALYWYRQSLGQGPEFLIYFQGTGAADDSGLPNDRFFAVRPEGSVSTLKIQRTERGDSAVYLCASSLGGVAEAFFGQGTRLTVV.

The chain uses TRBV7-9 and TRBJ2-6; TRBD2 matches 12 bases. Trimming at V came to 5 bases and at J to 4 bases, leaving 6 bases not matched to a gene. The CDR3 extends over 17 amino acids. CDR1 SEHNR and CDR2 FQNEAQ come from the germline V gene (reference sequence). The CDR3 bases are TGTGCCAGCAGCCTCCTAGCGGGGGGGCTCGGGGCCAACGTCCTGACTTTC. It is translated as CASSLLAGGLGANVLTF.

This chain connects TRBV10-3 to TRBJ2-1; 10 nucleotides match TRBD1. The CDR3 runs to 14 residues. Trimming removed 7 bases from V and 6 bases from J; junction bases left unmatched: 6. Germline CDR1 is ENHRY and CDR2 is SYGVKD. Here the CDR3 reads CAINRQGATNEQFF. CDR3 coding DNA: TGTGCCATCAACAGACAGGGGGCCACCAATGAGCAGTTCTTC.

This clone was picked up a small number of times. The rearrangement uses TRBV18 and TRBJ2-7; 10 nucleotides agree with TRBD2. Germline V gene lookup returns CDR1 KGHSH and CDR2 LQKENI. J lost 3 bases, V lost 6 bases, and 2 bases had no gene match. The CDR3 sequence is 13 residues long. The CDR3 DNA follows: TGTGCCAGCTCGCGGACTAGCGGCTACGAGCAGTACTTC. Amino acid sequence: CASSRTSGYEQYF.

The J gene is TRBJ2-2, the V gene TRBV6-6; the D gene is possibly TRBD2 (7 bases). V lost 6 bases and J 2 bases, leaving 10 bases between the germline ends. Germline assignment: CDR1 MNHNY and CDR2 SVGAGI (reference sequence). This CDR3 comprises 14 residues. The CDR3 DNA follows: TGTGCCAGCAGCTGGGGGGGCAACACCGGGGAGCTGTTTTTT. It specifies CASSWGGNTGELFF.

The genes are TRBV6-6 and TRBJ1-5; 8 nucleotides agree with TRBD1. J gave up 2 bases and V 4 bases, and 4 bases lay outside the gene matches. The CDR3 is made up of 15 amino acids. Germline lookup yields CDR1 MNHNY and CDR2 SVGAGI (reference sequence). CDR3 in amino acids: CASSFQGAGNQPQHF. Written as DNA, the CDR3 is TGTGCCAGCAGTTTTCAGGGGGCAGGCAATCAGCCCCAGCATTTT.

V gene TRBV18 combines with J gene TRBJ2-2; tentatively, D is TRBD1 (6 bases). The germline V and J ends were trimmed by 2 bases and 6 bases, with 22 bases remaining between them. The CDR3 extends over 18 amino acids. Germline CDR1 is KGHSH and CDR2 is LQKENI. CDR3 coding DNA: TGTGCCAGCTCACCAAAGGCACCGGACAGCCAAGGCGCCGGGGAGCTGTTTTTT. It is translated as CASSPKAPDSQGAGELFF.

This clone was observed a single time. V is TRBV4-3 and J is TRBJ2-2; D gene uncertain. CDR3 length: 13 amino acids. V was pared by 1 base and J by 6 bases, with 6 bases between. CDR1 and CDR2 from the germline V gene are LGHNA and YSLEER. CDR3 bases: TGCGCCAGCAGCCAAGTTCTATCCGGGGAGCTGTTTTTT. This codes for CASSQVLSGELFF.

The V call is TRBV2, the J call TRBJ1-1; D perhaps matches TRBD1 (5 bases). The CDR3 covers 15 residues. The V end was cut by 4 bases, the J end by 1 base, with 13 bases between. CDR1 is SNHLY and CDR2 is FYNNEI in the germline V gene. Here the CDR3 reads CASSASRQRNTEAFF. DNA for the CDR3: TGTGCCAGCAGTGCCTCCCGACAGAGGAACACTGAAGCTTTCTTT.

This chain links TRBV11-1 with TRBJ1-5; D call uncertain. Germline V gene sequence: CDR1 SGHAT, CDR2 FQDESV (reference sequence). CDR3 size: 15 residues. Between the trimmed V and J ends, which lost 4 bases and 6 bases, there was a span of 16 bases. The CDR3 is CASSSDSDLGQPQHF. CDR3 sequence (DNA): TGTGCCAGCAGCTCCGACTCCGATCTGGGTCAGCCCCAGCATTTT.